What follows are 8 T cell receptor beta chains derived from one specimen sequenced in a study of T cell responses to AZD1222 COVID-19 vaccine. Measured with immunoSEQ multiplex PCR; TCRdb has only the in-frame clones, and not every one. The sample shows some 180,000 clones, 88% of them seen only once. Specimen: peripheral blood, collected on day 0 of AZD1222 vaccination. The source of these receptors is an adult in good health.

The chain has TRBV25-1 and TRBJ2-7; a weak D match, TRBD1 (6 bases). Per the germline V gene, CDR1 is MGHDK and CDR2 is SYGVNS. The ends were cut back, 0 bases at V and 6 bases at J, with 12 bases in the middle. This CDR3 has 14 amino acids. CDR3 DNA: TGTGCCAGCAGTGAATACAGGGGTATTGGCGAGCAGTACTTC. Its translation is CASSEYRGIGEQYF.

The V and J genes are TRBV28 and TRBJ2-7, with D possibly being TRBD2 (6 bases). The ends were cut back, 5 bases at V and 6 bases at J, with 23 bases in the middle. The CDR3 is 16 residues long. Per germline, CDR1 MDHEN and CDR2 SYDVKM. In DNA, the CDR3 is TGTGCCAGCAGTCTAGAACCGGGACTGGGAGGACGCGAGCAGTACTTC. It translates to CASSLEPGLGGREQYF.

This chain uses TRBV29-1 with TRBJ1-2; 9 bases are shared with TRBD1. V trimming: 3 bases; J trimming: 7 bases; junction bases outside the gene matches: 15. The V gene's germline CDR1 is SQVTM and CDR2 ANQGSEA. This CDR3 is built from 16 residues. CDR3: CSVDLRSTGTGLGYTF. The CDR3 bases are TGCAGCGTTGACCTACGTTCAACCGGGACAGGGCTTGGCTACACCTTC.

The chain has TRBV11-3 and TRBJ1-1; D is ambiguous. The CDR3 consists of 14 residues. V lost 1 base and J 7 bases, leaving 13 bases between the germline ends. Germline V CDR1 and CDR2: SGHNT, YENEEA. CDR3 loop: CASSLGDSSGEAFF. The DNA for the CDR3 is TGTGCCAGCAGCTTAGGCGATAGTAGTGGTGAAGCTTTCTTT.

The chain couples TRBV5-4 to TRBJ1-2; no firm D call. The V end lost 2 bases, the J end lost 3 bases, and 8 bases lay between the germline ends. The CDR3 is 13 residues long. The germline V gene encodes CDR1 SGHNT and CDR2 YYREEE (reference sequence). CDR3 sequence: CASSFRSDYGYTF. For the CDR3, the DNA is TGTGCCAGCAGCTTCAGGTCAGACTATGGCTACACCTTC.

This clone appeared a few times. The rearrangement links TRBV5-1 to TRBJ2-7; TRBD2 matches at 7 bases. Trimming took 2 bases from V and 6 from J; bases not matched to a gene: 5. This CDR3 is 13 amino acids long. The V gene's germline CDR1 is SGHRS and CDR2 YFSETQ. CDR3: CASSLRWGGEQYF. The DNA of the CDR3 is TGCGCCAGCAGCTTAAGATGGGGGGGCGAGCAGTACTTC.

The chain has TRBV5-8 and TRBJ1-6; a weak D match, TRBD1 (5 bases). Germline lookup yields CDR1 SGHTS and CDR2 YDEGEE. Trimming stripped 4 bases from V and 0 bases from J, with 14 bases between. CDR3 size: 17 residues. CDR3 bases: TGTGCCAGCAGCCGGGGGGTCCCGAGCTCCTATAATTCACCCCTCCACTTT. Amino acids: CASSRGVPSSYNSPLHF.

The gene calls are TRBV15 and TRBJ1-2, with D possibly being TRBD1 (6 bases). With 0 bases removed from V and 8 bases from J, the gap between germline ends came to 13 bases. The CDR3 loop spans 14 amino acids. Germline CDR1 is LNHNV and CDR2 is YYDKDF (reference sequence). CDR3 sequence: CATSRDWGAEGYTF. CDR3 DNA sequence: TGTGCCACCAGCAGAGACTGGGGGGCTGAGGGCTACACCTTC. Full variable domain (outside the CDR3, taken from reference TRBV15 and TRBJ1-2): DAMVIQNPRYQVTQFGKPVTLSCSQTLNHNVMYWYQQKSSQAPKLLFHYYDKDFNNEADTPDNFQSRRPNTSFCFLDIRSPGLGDTAMYLCATSRDWGAEGYTFGSGTRLTVV.